A single sample gave rise to the 15 T cell receptor beta chains below, sequenced in a study of identifying expanded T cells in peripheral blood. TCRdb's table, derived via immunoSEQ multiplex PCR, lists solely in-frame clones and lacks some. The sample records 97,000 or so clones, 88% being singletons. Sequences were obtained from blood. Receptors were obtained from a person aged 18-70 years in good health.

V gene TRBV21-1 combines with J gene TRBJ1-1; the D call of TRBD1 is as the table states it, not checked on the DNA. TRBV21-1 is a pseudogene segment. This CDR3 spans 14 amino acids. The CDR3 sequence: CASSKEAGNTEAFF. Written as DNA, the CDR3 is TGTGCCAGCAGCAAAGAGGCAGGGAACACTGAAGCTTTCTTT.

V and J are TRBV25-1 and TRBJ2-1; 8 positions agree with TRBD1. The CDR3 spans 15 residues. Germline CDR1 and CDR2: MGHDK and SYGVNS. Trimming at V came to 5 bases and at J to 4 bases, leaving 7 bases not matched to a gene. The CDR3 protein is CASSKPGQVYNEQFF. CDR3 nucleotides: TGTGCCAGCAGTAAACCGGGACAGGTTTACAATGAGCAGTTCTTC.

This chain joins TRBV5-6 and TRBJ2-4; D gene unclear. The CDR3 is made up of 16 amino acids. Germline values: CDR1 SGHDT, CDR2 YYEEEE. V was clipped by 0 bases and J by 0 bases, with 10 bases between them. CDR3 in amino acids: CASSLGLSIAKNIQYF. CDR3 nucleotides: TGTGCCAGCAGCTTGGGCCTGTCGATAGCCAAAAACATTCAGTACTTC.

The chain has TRBV4-3 and TRBJ2-5, with D uncertain. CDR1 LGHNA and CDR2 YSLEER come from the germline V gene. Trimming stripped 0 bases from V and 0 bases from J, with 2 bases between. This CDR3 is built from 13 residues. The CDR3 bases are TGCGCCAGCAGCCAAGACAACCAAGAGACCCAGTACTTC. It encodes CASSQDNQETQYF.

The CDR3 sequence is CASSLNRDEQFF. CDR3 in DNA: TGTGCCAGCAGCTTAAATCGGGATGAGCAGTTCTTC. The chain links TRBV7-3 to TRBJ2-1; D ambiguous. Trimming left V 1 base short and J 8 bases short, with 6 bases between. Looked up from germline, CDR1 is SGHTA and CDR2 is FQGTGA. This CDR3 is built from 12 residues.

The CDR3 sequence: CASSLDGGRALSDEQFF. Written as DNA, the CDR3 is TGTGCCAGCAGCTTGGACGGCGGGAGGGCCCTCAGTGATGAGCAGTTCTTC. The chain carries TRBV5-4 and TRBJ2-1; the match to TRBD2 covers 9 bases. The CDR3 sequence is 17 residues long. The germline V gene encodes CDR1 SGHNT and CDR2 YYREEE (reference sequence). V was clipped by 0 bases and J by 8 bases; unmatched bases: 12.

V is TRBV9 and J is TRBJ1-2; D not certain. Trimming pared 7 bases from V and 2 bases from J, leaving 12 bases between. This CDR3 is built from 13 residues. The germline CDR1 and CDR2 sequences are SGDLS and YYNGEE. The CDR3 DNA sequence: TGTGCCAGCCAATCCGGGGAGAACTATGGCTACACCTTC. It specifies CASQSGENYGYTF.

The V gene is TRBV18, the J gene TRBJ2-7, with 7 bases lining up with TRBD1. CDR3 length equals 14 residues. Trimming took 5 bases from V and 3 from J; bases not matched to a gene: 7. Germline V lookup: CDR1 KGHSH, CDR2 LQKENI. The CDR3, as DNA: TGTGCCAGCTCATCGGGACAGAGATACTACGAGCAGTACTTC. This codes for CASSSGQRYYEQYF.

This chain's CDR3 is CASNDRSGNTIYF. CDR3 sequence (DNA): TGTGCCAGTAATGATCGCTCTGGAAACACCATATATTTT. The J gene is TRBJ1-3, the V gene TRBV19; D ambiguous. Germline CDR1 reads LNHDA; CDR2 reads SQIVND (reference sequence). Trimming stripped 7 bases from V and 0 bases from J, with 7 bases between. This CDR3 is built from 13 residues.

This clone was found a few times. The V gene is TRBV4-2, the J gene TRBJ1-5, with D tentatively TRBD1 (5 bases). The CDR3 contains 15 residues. Trimming cost V 0 bases and J 4 bases, with 10 bases left between them. From germline, CDR1 is LGHNA and CDR2 YNFKEQ. CDR3 nucleotide sequence: TGTGCCAGCAGCCAAGATGGGGCGGTGAATCAGCCCCAGCATTTT. The encoded protein is CASSQDGAVNQPQHF.

The rearrangement joins TRBV7-9 to TRBJ1-2; unclear D gene. The CDR3 covers 13 residues. Looked up from germline, CDR1 is SEHNR and CDR2 is FQNEAQ (reference sequence). V lost 1 base to trimming and J lost 7 bases, with 10 bases between them. CDR3 nucleotides: TGTGCCAGCAGCTTAGACGGAAGATTTGGCTACACCTTC. This translates into CASSLDGRFGYTF.

The chain has TRBV7-9 and TRBJ2-1, with 8 positions matching TRBD2. The CDR3 length is 14 residues. Germline CDR1 is SEHNR and CDR2 is FQNEAQ (reference sequence). V shed 5 bases, J shed 2 bases, and the junction held 2 bases outside the gene matches. The CDR3 DNA reads as TGTGCCAGCAGCAAGACTAGCGCCTACAATGAGCAGTTCTTC. Its translation: CASSKTSAYNEQFF.

The V gene is TRBV27, the J gene TRBJ1-3; 7 bases are shared with TRBD1. J gave up 0 bases and V 5 bases, and 7 bases lay outside the gene matches. The germline gives CDR1 MNHEY, CDR2 SMNVEV (reference sequence). CDR3 length: 16 residues. The CDR3, as DNA: TGTGCCAGCAGTAGAGAGGGACAGCTCTCTGGAAACACCATATATTTT. This translates into CASSREGQLSGNTIYF.

The rearrangement uses TRBV5-6 and TRBJ2-2; no definite D call. CDR3 length equals 17 residues. Deletions cut 4 bases from V and 3 bases from J, with 19 bases between. Germline V lookup: CDR1 SGHDT, CDR2 YYEEEE. CDR3 amino acids: CASSLSLTASYTGELFF. CDR3 nucleotide sequence: TGTGCCAGCAGCCTAAGTCTGACGGCCTCCTACACCGGGGAGCTGTTTTTT. The full variable domain, in which reference TRBV5-6 and TRBJ2-2 provide the parts outside the CDR3, is DAGVTQSPTHLIKTRGQQVTLRCSPKSGHDTVSWYQQALGQGPQFIFQYYEEEERQRGNFPDRFSGHQFPNYSSELNVNALLLGDSALYLCASSLSLTASYTGELFFGEGSRLTVL.

This clone was found a few times. The chain has TRBV29-1 and TRBJ2-7; unclear D gene. In germline, CDR1 is SQVTM, CDR2 ANQGSEA. Trimming took 6 bases from V and 3 from J, leaving 24 bases between them. The CDR3 is 16 amino acids. The CDR3: CSVSSPVGRQIYEQYF. The CDR3 DNA reads TGCAGCGTCAGCTCTCCTGTTGGACGCCAAATCTACGAGCAGTACTTC.